This is a list of T cell receptor beta chains from one sample in a study of response to subunit inactivated influenza vaccine. TCRdb reprocessed the RT-PCR reads via MiXCR and lists one record per CDR3 protein. In the table there are 450,000 to 700,000 distinct CDR3 sequences, around 15% of which are singletons. Sequenced here: PBMCs from blood, sampled 11 to 12 days after vaccination. Every receptor here comes from a man in his fifties or sixties who received an inactivated influenza vaccine. Each CDR3 is given with its conserved first and last residue. The order of the fields is V gene, J gene, CDR3 protein.

V gene: TRBV28; J gene: TRBJ2-5; CDR3 protein: CASSLNLWDYHGETQYF
V gene: TRBV4-2; J gene: TRBJ2-3; CDR3 protein: CASSQDVAGLTGDTQYF
V gene: TRBV9; J gene: TRBJ2-7; CDR3 protein: CASSLGPGLAGDEQYF
V gene: TRBV20-1; J gene: TRBJ2-2; CDR3 protein: CSARDRMESGELFF
V gene: TRBV28; J gene: TRBJ1-5; CDR3 protein: CASSQGHQPQHF
V gene: TRBV7-6; J gene: TRBJ1-1; CDR3 protein: CASSLDTNANTEAFF
V gene: TRBV12-3/TRBV12-4; J gene: TRBJ2-1; CDR3 protein: CASSPGLLLSSYNEQFF
V gene: TRBV5-1; J gene: TRBJ2-7; CDR3 protein: CASSRSWNSLHEQYF
V gene: TRBV3-1; J gene: TRBJ1-2; CDR3 protein: CASSQDVAGYGYTF
V gene: TRBV18; J gene: TRBJ2-6; CDR3 protein: CASSLGLVGANVLTF